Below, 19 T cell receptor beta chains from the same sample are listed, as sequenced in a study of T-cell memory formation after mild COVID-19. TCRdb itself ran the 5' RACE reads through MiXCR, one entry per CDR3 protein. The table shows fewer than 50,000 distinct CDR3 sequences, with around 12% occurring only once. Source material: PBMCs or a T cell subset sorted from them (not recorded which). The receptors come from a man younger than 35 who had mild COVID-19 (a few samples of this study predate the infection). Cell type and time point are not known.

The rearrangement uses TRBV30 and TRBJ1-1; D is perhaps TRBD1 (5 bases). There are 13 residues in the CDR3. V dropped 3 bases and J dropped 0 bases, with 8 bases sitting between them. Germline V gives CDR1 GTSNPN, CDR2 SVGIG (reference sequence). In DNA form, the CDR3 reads TGTGCCTGGAGCCAGGGAATGAACACTGAAGCTTTCTTT. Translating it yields CAWSQGMNTEAFF.

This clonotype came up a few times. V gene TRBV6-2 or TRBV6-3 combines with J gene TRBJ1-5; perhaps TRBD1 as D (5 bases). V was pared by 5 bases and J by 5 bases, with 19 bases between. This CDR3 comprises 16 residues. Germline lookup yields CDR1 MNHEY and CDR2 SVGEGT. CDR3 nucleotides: TGTGCCAGCAGTCCGTGGACCAGGGTAGTTGATCAGCCCCAGCATTTT. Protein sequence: CASSPWTRVVDQPQHF.

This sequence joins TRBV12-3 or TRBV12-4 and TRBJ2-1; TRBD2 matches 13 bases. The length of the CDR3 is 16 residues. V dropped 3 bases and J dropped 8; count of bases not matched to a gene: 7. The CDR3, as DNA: TGTGCCAGCAGTTTTCCCAGAGGACTAGCGGGGGATGAGCAGTTCTTC. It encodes CASSFPRGLAGDEQFF.

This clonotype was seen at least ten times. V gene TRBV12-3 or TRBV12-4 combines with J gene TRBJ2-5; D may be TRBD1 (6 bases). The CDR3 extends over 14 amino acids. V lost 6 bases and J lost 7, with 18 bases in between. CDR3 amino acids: CASSPFPGHRTQYF. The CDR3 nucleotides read TGTGCCAGCAGCCCATTTCCGGGACATCGGACCCAGTACTTC.

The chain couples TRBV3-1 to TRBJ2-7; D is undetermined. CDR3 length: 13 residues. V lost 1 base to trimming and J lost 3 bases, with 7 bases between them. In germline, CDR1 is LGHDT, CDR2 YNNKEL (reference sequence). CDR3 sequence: CASSQADGYEQYF. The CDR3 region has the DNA TGTGCCAGCAGCCAAGCGGACGGCTACGAGCAGTACTTC.

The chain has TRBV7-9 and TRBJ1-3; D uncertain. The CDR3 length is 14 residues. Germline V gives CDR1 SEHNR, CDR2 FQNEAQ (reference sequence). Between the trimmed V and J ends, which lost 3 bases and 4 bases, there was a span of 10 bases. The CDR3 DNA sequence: TGTGCCAGCAGCTTTACGGGGTCAGGAAACACCATATATTTT. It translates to CASSFTGSGNTIYF.

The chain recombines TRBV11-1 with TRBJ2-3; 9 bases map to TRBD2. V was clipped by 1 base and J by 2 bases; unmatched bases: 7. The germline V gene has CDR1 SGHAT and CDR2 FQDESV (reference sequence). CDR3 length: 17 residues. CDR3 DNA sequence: TGTGCCAGCAGCTTAGGGGCTAGCGGGAACCCCACAGATACGCAGTATTTT. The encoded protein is CASSLGASGNPTDTQYF.

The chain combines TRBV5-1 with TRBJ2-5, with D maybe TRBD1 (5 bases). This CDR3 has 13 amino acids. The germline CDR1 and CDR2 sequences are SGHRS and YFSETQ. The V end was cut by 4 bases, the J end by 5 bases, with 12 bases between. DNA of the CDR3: TGCGCCAGCAGCATCAGTCCAGGGGAGACCCAGTACTTC. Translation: CASSISPGETQYF. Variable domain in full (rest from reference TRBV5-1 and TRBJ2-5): KAGVTQTPRYLIKTRGQQVTLSCSPISGHRSVSWYQQTPGQGLQFLFEYFSETQRNKGNFPGRFSGRQFSNSRSEMNVSTLELGDSALYLCASSISPGETQYFGPGTRLLVL.

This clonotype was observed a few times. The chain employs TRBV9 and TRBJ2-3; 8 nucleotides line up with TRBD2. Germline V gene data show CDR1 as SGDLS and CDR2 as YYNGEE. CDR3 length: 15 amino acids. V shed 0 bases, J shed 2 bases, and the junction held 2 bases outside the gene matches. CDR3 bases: TGTGCCAGCAGCGTAGCGCGGGGGGCCACAGATACGCAGTATTTT. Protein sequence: CASSVARGATDTQYF. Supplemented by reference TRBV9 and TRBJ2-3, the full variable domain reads DSGVTQTPKHLITATGQRVTLRCSPRSGDLSVYWYQQSLDQGLQFLIQYYNGEERAKGNILERFSAQQFPDLHSELNLSSLELGDSALYFCASSVARGATDTQYFGPGTRLTVL.

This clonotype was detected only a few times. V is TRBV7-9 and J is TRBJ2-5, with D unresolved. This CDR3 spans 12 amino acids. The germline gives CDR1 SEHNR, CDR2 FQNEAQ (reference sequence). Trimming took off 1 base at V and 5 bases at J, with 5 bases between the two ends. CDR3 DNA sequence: TGTGCCAGCAGCTTAGTACGGGAGACCCAGTACTTC. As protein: CASSLVRETQYF.

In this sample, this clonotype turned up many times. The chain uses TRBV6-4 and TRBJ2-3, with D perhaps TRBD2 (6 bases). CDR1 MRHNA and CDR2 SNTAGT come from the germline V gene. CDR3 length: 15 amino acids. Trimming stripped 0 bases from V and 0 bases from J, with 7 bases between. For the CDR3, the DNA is TGTGCCAGCAGTGACTCAGCGGGTAGCACAGATACGCAGTATTTT. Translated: CASSDSAGSTDTQYF.

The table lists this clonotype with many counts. CDR3: CASSPGLISPSYEQYF. CDR3 coding DNA: TGTGCCAGCAGCCCGGGACTTATATCACCATCCTACGAGCAGTACTTC. The rearrangement joins TRBV5-5 to TRBJ2-7; D is perhaps TRBD2 (6 bases). Germline values: CDR1 SGHKS, CDR2 YYEKEE (reference sequence). Trimming removed 4 bases at V and 1 base at J, with 18 bases between. The CDR3 length is 16 residues.

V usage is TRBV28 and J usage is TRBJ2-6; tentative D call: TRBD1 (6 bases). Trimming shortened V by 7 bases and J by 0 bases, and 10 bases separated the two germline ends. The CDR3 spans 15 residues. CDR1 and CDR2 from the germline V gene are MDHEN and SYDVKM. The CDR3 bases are TGTGCCAGCACCGGGACAAACTCTGGGGCCAACGTCCTGACTTTC. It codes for CASTGTNSGANVLTF. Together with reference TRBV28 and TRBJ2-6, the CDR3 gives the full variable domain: DVKVTQSSRYLVKRTGEKVFLECVQDMDHENMFWYRQDPGLGLRLIYFSYDVKMKEKGDIPEGYSVSREKKERFSLILESASTNQTSMYLCASTGTNSGANVLTFGAGSRLTVL.

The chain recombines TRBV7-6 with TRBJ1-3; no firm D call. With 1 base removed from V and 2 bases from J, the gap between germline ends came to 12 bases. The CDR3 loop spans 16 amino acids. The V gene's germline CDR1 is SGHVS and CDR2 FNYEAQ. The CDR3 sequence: CASSLVPAPAGNTIYF. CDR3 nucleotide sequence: TGTGCCAGCAGCTTAGTACCAGCCCCGGCTGGAAACACCATATATTTT.

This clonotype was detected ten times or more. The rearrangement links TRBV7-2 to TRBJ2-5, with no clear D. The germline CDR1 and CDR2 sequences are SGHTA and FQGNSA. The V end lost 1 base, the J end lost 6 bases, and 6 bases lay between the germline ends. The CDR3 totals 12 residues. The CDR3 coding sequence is TGTGCCAGCAGCTTAGTCGGACAGACCCAGTACTTC. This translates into CASSLVGQTQYF.

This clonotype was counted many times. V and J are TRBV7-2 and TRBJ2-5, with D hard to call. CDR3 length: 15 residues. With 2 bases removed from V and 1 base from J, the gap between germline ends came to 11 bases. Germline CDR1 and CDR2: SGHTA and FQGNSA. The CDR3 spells CASSLFLGSQETQYF. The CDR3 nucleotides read TGTGCCAGCAGCTTATTCCTTGGCAGCCAAGAGACCCAGTACTTC.

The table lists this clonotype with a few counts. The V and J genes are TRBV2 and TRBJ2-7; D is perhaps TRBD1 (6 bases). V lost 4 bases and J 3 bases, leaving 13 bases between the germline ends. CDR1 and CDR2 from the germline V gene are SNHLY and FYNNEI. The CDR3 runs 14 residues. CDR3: CASSGTDVDYEQYF. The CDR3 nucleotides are TGTGCCAGCAGTGGGACAGATGTTGACTACGAGCAGTACTTC.

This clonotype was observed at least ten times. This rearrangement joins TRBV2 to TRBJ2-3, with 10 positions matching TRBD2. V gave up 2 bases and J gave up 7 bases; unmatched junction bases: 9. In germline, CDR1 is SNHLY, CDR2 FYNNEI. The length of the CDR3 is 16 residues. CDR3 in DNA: TGTGCCAGCAGTGAATCCCCCAGCGGGGGGGCGTATACGCAGTATTTT. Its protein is CASSESPSGGAYTQYF.

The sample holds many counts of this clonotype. In DNA, the CDR3 is TGTGCCAGCAGCTCCGACATCCGAGAGACCCAGTACTTC. Protein product: CASSSDIRETQYF. This chain uses TRBV7-2 with TRBJ2-5; no firm D call. The germline gives CDR1 SGHTA, CDR2 FQGNSA. Trimming pared 4 bases from V and 4 bases from J, leaving 10 bases between. CDR3 length equals 13 residues.